The 17 T cell receptor beta chains in this list originate from one sample, sequenced in a study of cytomegalovirus exposure and HLA in healthy donors. The PCR ran on 60 Vbeta and 13 Jbeta primers. Libraries were prepared by immunoSEQ multiplex PCR; TCRdb keeps only in-frame clonotypes and omits some of them. The sample lists about 92,000 clones; more than 60% were seen once. The sample taken for sequencing was PBMCs. These receptors were taken from a man between 50 and 59 years old in good health and CMV-seropositive.

The rearrangement uses TRBV5-1 and TRBJ1-4, with 8 bases aligning to TRBD1. The CDR3 runs to 14 residues. Germline values: CDR1 SGHRS, CDR2 YFSETQ. J was trimmed by 3 bases and V by 7 bases; bases with no gene match: 5. CDR3 region: CASSQGVANEKLFF. In nucleotides, the CDR3 is TGCGCCAGCTCACAGGGGGTAGCTAATGAAAAACTGTTTTTT.

CDR3 loop: CASSVQTSGGHNEQFF. Here the CDR3 DNA reads TGTGCCAGCAGCGTACAAACTAGCGGGGGGCACAATGAGCAGTTCTTC. The chain links TRBV9 to TRBJ2-1; the match to TRBD2 covers 12 bases. The CDR3 loop spans 16 amino acids. Trimming cost V 1 base and J 5 bases; bases outside gene matches: 4. The germline V gene encodes CDR1 SGDLS and CDR2 YYNGEE.

This clone appeared once. The DNA for the CDR3 is TGTGCCAGCAGCCAGGGACAGGGAGGGGACTATGGCTACACCTTC. It is translated as CASSQGQGGDYGYTF. J is TRBJ1-2 and V is TRBV4-2; 9 nucleotides line up with TRBD1. The CDR3 spans 15 residues. Germline V gene sequence: CDR1 LGHNA, CDR2 YNFKEQ. The V segment lost 3 bases and the J segment 3 bases; nucleotides outside the gene matches: 5.

DNA for the CDR3: TGTGCCAGCAGCCGCCCTAGGGGCTCCTACAATGAGCAGTTCTTC. This encodes CASSRPRGSYNEQFF. The rearrangement uses TRBV27 and TRBJ2-1, with D possibly matching TRBD1 (5 bases). Germline values: CDR1 MNHEY, CDR2 SMNVEV (reference sequence). Deletions cut 6 bases from V and 0 bases from J, with 12 bases between. There are 15 residues in the CDR3.

This clone appeared once. This chain links TRBV7-9 with TRBJ2-5; D unresolved. Germline V gives CDR1 SEHNR, CDR2 FQNEAQ (reference sequence). Trimming pared 3 bases from V and 3 bases from J, leaving 11 bases between. The CDR3 is 14 residues long. The DNA for the CDR3 is TGTGCCAGCAGCTTTATCCCAGGTGAAGAGACCCAGTACTTC. The encoded protein is CASSFIPGEETQYF. Supplemented by reference TRBV7-9 and TRBJ2-5, the full variable domain reads DTGVSQNPRHKITKRGQNVTFRCDPISEHNRLYWYRQTLGQGPEFLTYFQNEAQLEKSRLLSDRFSAERPKGSFSTLEIQRTEQGDSAMYLCASSFIPGEETQYFGPGTRLLVL.

As regards this clone: Germline is not matched at one junction end, which may reflect a read error. CDR3 nucleotides: TGTGCCAGCAGTGCCCGTTTAGAAAGAGGCTACCCCTTC. It codes for CASSARLERGYPF. V usage is TRBV2 and J usage is TRBJ1-2; D ambiguous. CDR1 is SNHLY, CDR2 FYNNEI, per germline. The CDR3 consists of 13 residues.

The rearrangement joins TRBV10-3 to TRBJ2-5, with 11 bases lining up with TRBD2. The V and J ends lost 5 bases and 2 bases, in that order; junction bases with no gene match: 1. There are 14 residues in the CDR3. The germline V gene encodes CDR1 ENHRY and CDR2 SYGVKD. CDR3 DNA: TGTGCCATCAGTACTAGCGGGGGACAAGAGACCCAGTACTTC. Its translation: CAISTSGGQETQYF.

This clone has more than one count but fewer than ten. V gene TRBV6-1 combines with J gene TRBJ2-5; D might be TRBD1 (5 bases). Trimming took off 6 bases at V and 1 base at J, with 9 bases between the two ends. This CDR3 region has 13 residues. CDR1 MNHNS and CDR2 SASEGT come from the germline V gene. The DNA for the CDR3 is TGTGCCAGCAGACGACAGATCCAAGAGACCCAGTACTTC. Translation: CASRRQIQETQYF.

This rearrangement joins TRBV19 to TRBJ2-2; TRBD2 matches at 12 bases. The germline V gene encodes CDR1 LNHDA and CDR2 SQIVND (reference sequence). V lost 5 bases to trimming and J lost 5 bases; unmatched junction nucleotides: 3. CDR3 length: 15 residues. CDR3 sequence (DNA): TGTGCCAGTAGTTCCGGACTAGCGGGGACCGGGGAGCTGTTTTTT. Translated: CASSSGLAGTGELFF.

The CDR3 reads CASSSSGHSGANVLTF. The DNA of the CDR3 is TGTGCCAGCAGCTCCTCTGGGCACTCTGGGGCCAACGTCCTGACTTTC. The chain couples TRBV7-2 to TRBJ2-6; no firm D call. The CDR3 is made up of 16 amino acids. Germline V gene data show CDR1 as SGHTA and CDR2 as FQGNSA. V was cut by 4 bases and J by 0 bases, with 10 bases left in between.

The V gene is TRBV18, the J gene TRBJ2-1, with D possibly TRBD1 on 6 matching bases. Germline CDR1 KGHSH, CDR2 LQKENI. The V gene lost 5 bases and the J gene lost 7 bases, with 12 bases spanning the gap. This CDR3 spans 13 amino acids. The CDR3 reads CASSSDSINEQFF. For the CDR3, the DNA is TGTGCCAGCTCATCGGACAGTATAAATGAGCAGTTCTTC. Supplemented by reference TRBV18 and TRBJ2-1, the full variable domain reads NAGVMQNPRHLVRRRGQEARLRCSPMKGHSHVYWYRQLPEEGLKFMVYLQKENIIDESGMPKERFSAEFPKEGPSILRIQQVVRGDSAAYFCASSSDSINEQFFGPGTRLTVL.

The chain couples TRBV27 to TRBJ2-7, with 8 bases identical to TRBD1. The germline gives CDR1 MNHEY, CDR2 SMNVEV (reference sequence). The CDR3 spans 14 residues. J lost 5 bases, V lost 1 base, and 4 bases had no gene match. CDR3 residues: CASSLWQGANEQYF. In DNA, the CDR3 is TGTGCCAGCAGTTTATGGCAGGGGGCAAACGAGCAGTACTTC.

DNA of the CDR3: TGCGCCAGCAGCCAAGTTCTAGGAACCACCTACGAGCAGTACTTC. Translating it yields CASSQVLGTTYEQYF. The rearrangement joins TRBV4-3 to TRBJ2-7; D not certain. V was shortened by 1 base and J by 2 bases, with 12 bases between the two germline ends. The V gene's germline CDR1 is LGHNA and CDR2 YSLEER. This CDR3 contains 15 residues.

J is TRBJ1-3 and V is TRBV6-1, with 7 bases identical to TRBD1. V lost 3 bases and J lost 0; bases outside the gene matches: 5. The length of the CDR3 is 16 residues. Germline CDR1 reads MNHNS; CDR2 reads SASEGT. This CDR3 is CASSDLYRGSGNTIYF. Here the CDR3 DNA reads TGTGCCAGCAGTGACCTTTACAGGGGCTCTGGAAACACCATATATTTT.

The gene calls are TRBV4-3 and TRBJ2-7, with D tentatively TRBD1 (6 bases). V shed 6 bases and J shed 2 bases, with 14 bases lying between them. The CDR3 has 14 amino acids. Looked up from germline, CDR1 is LGHNA and CDR2 is YSLEER. This CDR3 is CASSPDRTTYEQYF. CDR3 DNA sequence: TGCGCCAGCAGTCCAGACAGGACAACCTACGAGCAGTACTTC.

The table lists this clone with a count of one. The rearrangement joins TRBV30 to TRBJ2-1, with D possibly being TRBD1 (6 bases). The CDR3 covers 11 residues. Germline V CDR1 and CDR2: GTSNPN, SVGIG (reference sequence). V shed 3 bases and J shed 8 bases, with 8 bases lying between them. The chain's CDR3 is CAWSWGHEQFF. The CDR3 DNA reads as TGTGCCTGGAGCTGGGGGCATGAGCAGTTCTTC.

The chain carries TRBV5-6 and TRBJ1-2; 11 nucleotides match TRBD1. The germline V gene encodes CDR1 SGHDT and CDR2 YYEEEE. The CDR3 totals 16 residues. V shed 0 bases and J 4 bases; nucleotides not matched to a gene: 5. CDR3 coding DNA: TGTGCCAGCAGCTTGGGGGACAGGGGGTCTCGCTATGGCTACACCTTC. This translates into CASSLGDRGSRYGYTF.